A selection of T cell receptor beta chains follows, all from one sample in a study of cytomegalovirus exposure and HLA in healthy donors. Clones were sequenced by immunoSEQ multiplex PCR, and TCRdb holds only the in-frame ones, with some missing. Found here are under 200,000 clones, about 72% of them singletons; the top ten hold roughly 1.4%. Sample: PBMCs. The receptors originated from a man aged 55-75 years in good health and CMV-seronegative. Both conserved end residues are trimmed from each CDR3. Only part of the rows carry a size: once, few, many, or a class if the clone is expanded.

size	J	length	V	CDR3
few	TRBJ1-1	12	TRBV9	ASSVSGGATEAF
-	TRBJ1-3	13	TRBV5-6	ASSPMTGSGNTIY
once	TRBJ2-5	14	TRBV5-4	ASSFGLAGGQETQY
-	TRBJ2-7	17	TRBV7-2	ASNLGLAGGPSSSYEQY
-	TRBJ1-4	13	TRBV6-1	ASSDSGTGGEKLF
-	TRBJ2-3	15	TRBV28	ASSLWSGGGAPDTQY
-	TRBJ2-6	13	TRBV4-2	ASSHPGAGANVLT
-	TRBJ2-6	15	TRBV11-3	ASSLDRGSSGANVLT
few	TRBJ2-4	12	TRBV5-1	ASSATAGKNIQY
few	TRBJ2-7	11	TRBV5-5	ASSLDGQSEQY
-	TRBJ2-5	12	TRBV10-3	AIRSGQGGETQY
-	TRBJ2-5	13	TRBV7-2	ASSLVGAAQETQY
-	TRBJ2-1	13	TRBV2	ASSSLAGGYNEQF
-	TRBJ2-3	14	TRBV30	AWSVRWGGRTDTQY
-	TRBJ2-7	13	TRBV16	ASSQFAGRTYEQY
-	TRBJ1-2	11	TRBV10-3	AISDPGRAGYT
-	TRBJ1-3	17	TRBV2	ASMGVRDTIRRSGNTIY
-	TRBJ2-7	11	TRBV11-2	ASSSDTSYEQY
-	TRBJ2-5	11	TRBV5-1	ASSLKPRETQY
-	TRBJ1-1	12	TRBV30	AWSRDRSNTEAF
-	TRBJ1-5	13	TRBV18	ASSAGLLSNQPQH
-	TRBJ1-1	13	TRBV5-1	ASRPNRALLTEAF
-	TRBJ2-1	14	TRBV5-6	ASSLALAGAYNEQF
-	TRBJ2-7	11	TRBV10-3	AISEVAYDEQY
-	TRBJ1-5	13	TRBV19	ASSLSTGGNQPQH
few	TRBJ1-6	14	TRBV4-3	ASSQQGRGLQSPLH
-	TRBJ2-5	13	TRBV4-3	ASSQRRDWGETQY
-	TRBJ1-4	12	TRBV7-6	ASSSGRRGEKLF
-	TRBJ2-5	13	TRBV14	ASSLRLGSQETQY
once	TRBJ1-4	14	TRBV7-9	SSSFIDGYSNEKLF
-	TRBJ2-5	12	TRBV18	ASSPPAGQETQY
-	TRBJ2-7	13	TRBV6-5	ASSYGTGSTYEQY
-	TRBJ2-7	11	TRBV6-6	ASRPGHSYEQY
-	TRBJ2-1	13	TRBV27	ASSETSGPWNEQF
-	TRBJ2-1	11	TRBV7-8	ASSLGQKNEQF
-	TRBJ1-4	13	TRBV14	ASSQRTGANEKLF
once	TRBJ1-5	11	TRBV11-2	ASSLDLNQPQH
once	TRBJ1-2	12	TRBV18	ASSPGSEGYGYT
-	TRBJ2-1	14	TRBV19	ASSIVGRGSYNEQF
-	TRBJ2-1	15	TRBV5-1	ASSWGTSGGAWNEQF
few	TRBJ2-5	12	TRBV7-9	ASSRTSDQETQY
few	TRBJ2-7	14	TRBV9	ASSVVASGELYEQY
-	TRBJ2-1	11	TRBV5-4	ASSRTFYNEQF
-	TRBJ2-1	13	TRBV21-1	ASSTGLAGEIEQF
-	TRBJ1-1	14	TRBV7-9	ASSPFLGQMNTEAF
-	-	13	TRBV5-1	ASSTLGGGSGEQY
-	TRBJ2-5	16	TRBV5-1	ASSSPRSSGGQEETQY
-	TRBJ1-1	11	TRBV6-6	ASSLTGGTEAF
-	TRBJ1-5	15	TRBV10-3	AISESLGQGVNQPQH
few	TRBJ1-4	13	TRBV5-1	ASSLVAAGGEKLF
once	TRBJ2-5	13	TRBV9	ASSGSGQGQETQY
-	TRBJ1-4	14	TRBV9	ASSERGTTGNEKLF
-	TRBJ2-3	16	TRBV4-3	ASSQDETSGGGTDTQY
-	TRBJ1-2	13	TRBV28	ASSLYWTGNYGYT